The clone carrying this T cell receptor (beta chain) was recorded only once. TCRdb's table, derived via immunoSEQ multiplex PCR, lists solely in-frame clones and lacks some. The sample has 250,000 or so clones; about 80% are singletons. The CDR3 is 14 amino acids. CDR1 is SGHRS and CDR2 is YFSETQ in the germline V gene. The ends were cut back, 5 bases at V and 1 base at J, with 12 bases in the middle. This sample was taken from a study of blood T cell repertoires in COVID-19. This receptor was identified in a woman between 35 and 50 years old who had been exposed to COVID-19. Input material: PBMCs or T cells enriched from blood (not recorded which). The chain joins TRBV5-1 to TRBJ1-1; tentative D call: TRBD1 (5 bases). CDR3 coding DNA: TGCGCCAGCAGACCAGACAGCTCGAACACTGAAGCTTTCTTT. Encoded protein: CASRPDSSNTEAFF.